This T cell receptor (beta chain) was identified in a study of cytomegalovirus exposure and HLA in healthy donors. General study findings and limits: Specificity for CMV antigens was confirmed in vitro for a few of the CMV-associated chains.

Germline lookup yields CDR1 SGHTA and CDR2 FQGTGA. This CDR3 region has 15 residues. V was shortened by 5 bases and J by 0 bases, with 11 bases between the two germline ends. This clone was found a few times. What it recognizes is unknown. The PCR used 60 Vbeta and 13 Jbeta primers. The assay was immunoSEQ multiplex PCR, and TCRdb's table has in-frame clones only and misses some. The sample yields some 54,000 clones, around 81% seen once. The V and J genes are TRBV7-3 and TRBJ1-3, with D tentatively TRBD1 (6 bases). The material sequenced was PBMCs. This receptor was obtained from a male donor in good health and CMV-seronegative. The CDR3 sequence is CASSRGGGSGNTIYF. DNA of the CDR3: TGTGCCAGCAGCAGGGGAGGGGGCTCTGGAAACACCATATATTTT. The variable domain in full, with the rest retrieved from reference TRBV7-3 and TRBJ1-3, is GAGVSQTPSNKVTEKGKYVELRCDPISGHTALYWYRQSLGQGPEFLIYFQGTGAADDSGLPNDRFFAVRPEGSVSTLKIQRTERGDSAVYLCASSRGGGSGNTIYFGEGSWLTVV.